A single sample is the source of the 27 T cell receptor beta chains below, sequenced in a study of shared clonotypes between healthy human individuals. Libraries were prepared by immunoSEQ multiplex PCR; TCRdb keeps only in-frame clonotypes and omits some of them. The sample carries around 510,000 clones, around 78% recorded once. The source material was PBMCs. These receptor sequences come from a woman between 40 and 55 years old in good health. Some clones in this sample may be carry-over from other donors' samples.

The rearrangement links TRBV4-2 to TRBJ2-1, with TRBD2 matching over 13 bases. The CDR3 runs 18 residues. From germline, CDR1 is LGHNA and CDR2 YNFKEQ. V lost 0 bases and J lost 8; bases outside the gene matches: 10. CDR3 region: CASSQDPHGTSGIYEQFF. DNA for the CDR3: TGTGCCAGCAGCCAAGATCCCCACGGGACTAGCGGGATTTATGAGCAGTTCTTC.

This sequence joins TRBV6-1 and TRBJ2-7; the match to TRBD1 covers 10 bases. From germline, CDR1 is MNHNS and CDR2 SASEGT. Germline trimming cut 2 bases from V and 5 bases from J; bases unmatched to any gene: 6. The CDR3 sequence is 15 residues long. The CDR3 here is CASSESGQGFNEQYF. CDR3 nucleotide sequence: TGTGCCAGCAGTGAATCGGGACAGGGGTTCAACGAGCAGTACTTC.

The DNA for the CDR3 is TGTGCCAGCTCACGTCCAGGTGCGAACACTGAAGCTTTCTTT. It is translated as CASSRPGANTEAFF. This chain links TRBV18 with TRBJ1-1; no firm D call. This CDR3 has 14 residues. Germline CDR1 KGHSH, CDR2 LQKENI. Trimming took 4 bases from V and 1 from J, leaving 10 bases between them.

The rearrangement joins TRBV2 to TRBJ2-5; 10 bases agree with TRBD1. This CDR3 is built from 15 residues. Germline assignment: CDR1 SNHLY and CDR2 FYNNEI. Trimming at V came to 1 base and at J to 5 bases, leaving 4 bases not matched to a gene. Written as DNA, the CDR3 is TGTGCCAGCAGTGAAGGACAGGGGGCTTGGGAGACCCAGTACTTC. Its protein is CASSEGQGAWETQYF.

The rearrangement links TRBV5-4 to TRBJ2-5, with D hard to call. Trimming cost V 0 bases and J 3 bases, with 6 bases left between them. The germline CDR1 and CDR2 sequences are SGHNT and YYREEE (reference sequence). The CDR3 runs to 13 residues. The CDR3 bases are TGTGCCAGCAGCTTGGTCCAGGAAGAGACCCAGTACTTC. Translating it yields CASSLVQEETQYF.

The genes are TRBV7-3 and TRBJ2-1; a possible D gene is TRBD2 (6 bases). The CDR3 has 13 amino acids. V lost 5 bases to trimming and J lost 13 bases, with 18 bases between them. Germline assignment: CDR1 SGHTA and CDR2 FQGTGA. This CDR3 is CASSATNGGAQFF. The CDR3 DNA reads as TGTGCCAGCAGCGCCACAAACGGGGGAGCCCAGTTCTTC. The full variable domain, rest sourced from reference TRBV7-3 and TRBJ2-1, is GAGVSQTPSNKVTEKGKYVELRCDPISGHTALYWYRQSLGQGPEFLIYFQGTGAADDSGLPNDRFFAVRPEGSVSTLKIQRTERGDSAVYLCASSATNGGAQFFGPGTRLTVL.

This clone was seen only a few times. The V and J genes are TRBV28 and TRBJ1-2; 10 nucleotides align to TRBD1. Per germline, CDR1 MDHEN and CDR2 SYDVKM. This CDR3 spans 18 amino acids. With 3 bases clipped from V and 4 bases from J, the junction kept 14 bases outside the gene matches. The CDR3 protein is CASSLSFYSGTGVYGYTF. CDR3 nucleotide sequence: TGTGCCAGCAGTTTGTCTTTTTATAGTGGGACAGGGGTCTATGGCTACACCTTC.

The chain couples TRBV10-3 to TRBJ2-1; 9 bases fit TRBD1. Germline V gene data show CDR1 as ENHRY and CDR2 as SYGVKD. The trim removed 0 bases at V and 9 bases at J, leaving 12 bases unmatched. The CDR3 sequence is 17 residues long. The CDR3 spells CAISESSTGGSEFEQFF. Here the CDR3 DNA reads TGTGCCATCAGTGAGTCATCGACAGGGGGAAGTGAATTTGAGCAGTTCTTC.

The rearrangement uses TRBV7-9 and TRBJ2-3; D possibly corresponds to TRBD1 (6 bases). V gave up 2 bases and J gave up 1 base, with 13 bases separating them. The CDR3 is 16 residues long. From germline, CDR1 is SEHNR and CDR2 FQNEAQ (reference sequence). Written as DNA, the CDR3 is TGTGCCAGCAGCTTAAGGACAGACTTCCGCACAGATACGCAGTATTTT. As protein: CASSLRTDFRTDTQYF.

This clone appeared a single time. A far bigger clonotype differs at one base, so this is likely a read error. The same CDR3 arises from other DNA sequences in this sample as well. The gene calls are TRBV9 and TRBJ1-2, with D hard to call. The V end was cut by 0 bases, the J end by 3 bases, with 15 bases between. CDR1 is SGDLS, CDR2 YYNGEE, per germline. This CDR3 is 16 amino acids long. The CDR3 protein is CASSVDSTGGDYGYTF. CDR3 bases: TGTGCCAGCAGCGTAGACAGTACCGGTGGCGACTATGGCTACACCTTC.

In its sample, this clone was seen once. The CDR3: CASSAGLAGGSRPTYNEQFF. CDR3 nucleotides: TGCGCCAGCAGCGCCGGACTAGCGGGAGGATCACGCCCAACCTACAATGAGCAGTTCTTC. The V and J genes are TRBV5-1 and TRBJ2-1; 14 bases are a match to TRBD2. The J segment lost 2 bases and the V segment lost 4 bases, leaving 14 bases of the junction unmatched. This CDR3 region has 20 residues. The germline V gene encodes CDR1 SGHRS and CDR2 YFSETQ.

The chain has TRBV6-5 and TRBJ1-6, with 8 bases matching TRBD1. The CDR3 sequence is 13 residues long. J lost 10 bases, V lost 6 bases, and 5 bases had no gene match. The germline CDR1 and CDR2 sequences are MNHEY and SVGAGI. CDR3 sequence: CASRTGAGSPLHF. CDR3 sequence (DNA): TGTGCCAGCAGGACAGGGGCGGGATCACCCCTCCACTTT.

This chain connects TRBV11-3 to TRBJ2-5; 13 bases align to TRBD2. CDR1 and CDR2 from the germline V gene are SGHNT and YENEEA. After removal of 5 bases from V and 5 bases from J, the junction contained 8 bases not matched to a gene. The CDR3 extends over 16 amino acids. The CDR3 DNA follows: TGTGCCAGCAGCCCAGGGACTAGCGGGATACGGGAGACCCAGTACTTC. Protein sequence: CASSPGTSGIRETQYF.

The chain couples TRBV19 to TRBJ1-5; 11 positions match TRBD1. The CDR3 spans 14 residues. CDR1 is LNHDA, CDR2 SQIVND, per germline (reference sequence). J was trimmed by 6 bases and V by 7 bases; bases with no gene match: 5. DNA of the CDR3: TGTGCCAGTACGAAGGGACAGGGGGTTCAGCCCCAGCATTTT. Translation: CASTKGQGVQPQHF.

This clone was recorded a few times. The identical CDR3 is also encoded by other nucleotide sequences in the sample. This chain links TRBV2 with TRBJ1-5; D gene ambiguous. CDR1 and CDR2 from the germline V gene are SNHLY and FYNNEI. The CDR3 length is 13 residues. Trimming stripped 7 bases from V and 0 bases from J, with 7 bases between. DNA for the CDR3: TGTGCCAGCAAAGGGTATAGCAATCAGCCCCAGCATTTT. This translates into CASKGYSNQPQHF.

The chain is built from TRBV4-1 and TRBJ1-1, with 7 bases fitting TRBD1. CDR1 and CDR2 from the germline V gene are MGHRA and YSYEKL. CDR3 length: 16 amino acids. J gave up 7 bases and V 4 bases, and 15 bases lay outside the gene matches. CDR3 in amino acids: CASSPGTVTGLVEAFF. CDR3 coding DNA: TGCGCCAGCAGCCCCGGGACAGTCACGGGTTTAGTTGAAGCTTTCTTT.

Points on this clone: It may be a read error: a sequence one base away is much more abundant. This chain links TRBV7-3 with TRBJ1-1; no clear D gene. Germline V gene lookup returns CDR1 SGHTA and CDR2 FQGTGA. The CDR3 has 12 amino acids. Between the trimmed V and J ends, which lost 2 bases and 1 base, there was a span of 2 bases. CDR3: CASSLQNTEAFF. Written as DNA, the CDR3 is TGTGCCAGCAGCTTACAGAACACTGAAGCTTTCTTT.

The chain uses TRBV6-5 and TRBJ1-3; D ambiguous. V gave up 4 bases and J gave up 0 bases, with 7 bases separating them. CDR1 and CDR2 from the germline V gene are MNHEY and SVGAGI. The CDR3 contains 14 residues. The CDR3 is CASSFGISGNTIYF. As DNA, the CDR3 is TGTGCCAGCAGTTTCGGGATCTCTGGAAACACCATATATTTT.

This clone is a singleton in its sample. V usage is TRBV2 and J usage is TRBJ2-2; no definite D call. V was shortened by 7 bases and J by 6 bases, with 12 bases between the two germline ends. Germline CDR1 is SNHLY and CDR2 is FYNNEI. The CDR3 is 13 residues long. CDR3 in DNA: TGTGCCAGCACTATGCAAAAGTCCGGGGAGCTGTTTTTT. It is translated as CASTMQKSGELFF.

The chain employs TRBV15 and TRBJ2-4; TRBD2 is a possible D gene (5 bases). Germline CDR1 LNHNV, CDR2 YYDKDF (reference sequence). CDR3 size: 14 residues. Trimming took 5 bases from V and 6 from J, leaving 14 bases between them. CDR3 coding DNA: TGTGCCACCAGCCCCCCCGAGCTAGCAAACATTCAGTACTTC. Translating gives CATSPPELANIQYF. The full variable domain, completed using reference TRBV15 and TRBJ2-4, is DAMVIQNPRYQVTQFGKPVTLSCSQTLNHNVMYWYQQKSSQAPKLLFHYYDKDFNNEADTPDNFQSRRPNTSFCFLDIRSPGLGDTAMYLCATSPPELANIQYFGAGTRLSVL.

The chain is built from TRBV20-1 and TRBJ2-3; no clear D. Germline V gene data show CDR1 as DFQATT and CDR2 as SNEGSKA (reference sequence). CDR3 length: 11 amino acids. V shed 8 bases and J shed 1 base, with 7 bases lying between them. The CDR3 DNA reads as TGCAGTCCCCGGGGCACAGATACGCAGTATTTT. Its protein product is CSPRGTDTQYF.

The count of this clone is one. The chain employs TRBV5-1 and TRBJ1-5; 9 bases are shared with TRBD1. Per germline, CDR1 SGHRS and CDR2 YFSETQ. This CDR3 is 13 amino acids long. V trimming: 3 bases; J trimming: 9 bases; junction bases outside the gene matches: 4. Here the CDR3 DNA reads TGCGCCAGCAGCTCGACAGGGGGACTGCCCCAGCATTTT. This encodes CASSSTGGLPQHF.

The chain employs TRBV19 and TRBJ2-1; D call uncertain. The germline CDR1 and CDR2 sequences are LNHDA and SQIVND (reference sequence). This CDR3 has 14 amino acids. The V end lost 5 bases, the J end lost 3 bases, and 11 bases lay between the germline ends. The DNA for the CDR3 is TGTGCCAGTAGTCGTCCGGAAGACTACAATGAGCAGTTCTTC. Protein sequence: CASSRPEDYNEQFF. The full variable domain, in which reference TRBV19 and TRBJ2-1 provide the parts outside the CDR3, is DGGITQSPKYLFRKEGQNVTLSCEQNLNHDAMYWYRQDPGQGLRLIYYSQIVNDFQKGDIAEGYSVSREKKESFPLTVTSAQKNPTAFYLCASSRPEDYNEQFFGPGTRLTVL.

V usage is TRBV4-1 and J usage is TRBJ2-1, with 9 bases matching TRBD2. Unmatched junction bases numbered 4, after V lost 4 bases and J lost 0 bases. Looked up from germline, CDR1 is MGHRA and CDR2 is YSYEKL. The CDR3 sequence is 16 residues long. The CDR3, as DNA: TGCGCCAGCAGCCCCTATAGCGGGAGCTCCTACAATGAGCAGTTCTTC. Translated, it gives CASSPYSGSSYNEQFF.

This clone is labeled as medium-sized. The same CDR3 also results from other DNA sequences found in this sample. This rearrangement joins TRBV18 to TRBJ2-5; D is possibly TRBD2 (6 bases). V dropped 6 bases and J dropped 5 bases, with 16 bases sitting between them. CDR3 size: 14 residues. The germline CDR1 and CDR2 sequences are KGHSH and LQKENI. CDR3 residues: CASSPGTSQETQYF. As DNA, the CDR3 is TGTGCCAGCTCCCCCGGAACTAGCCAGGAGACCCAGTACTTC.

This clone was recorded only once. The chain links TRBV14 to TRBJ2-7, with D possibly being TRBD1 (5 bases). V was clipped by 4 bases and J by 3 bases, with 7 bases between them. The CDR3 contains 12 residues. Germline V gene sequence: CDR1 SGHDN, CDR2 FVKESK. CDR3 residues: CASSPQGYEQYF. CDR3 nucleotides: TGTGCCAGCAGCCCCCAGGGCTACGAGCAGTACTTC. Together with reference TRBV14 and TRBJ2-7, the CDR3 gives the full variable domain: EAGVTQFPSHSVIEKGQTVTLRCDPISGHDNLYWYRRVMGKEIKFLLHFVKESKQDESGMPNNRFLAERTGGTYSTLKVQPAELEDSGVYFCASSPQGYEQYFGPGTRLTVT.

The chain recombines TRBV28 with TRBJ2-3, with unresolved D. Trimming removed 5 bases from V and 7 bases from J, with 10 bases in between. Germline loops: CDR1 MDHEN, CDR2 SYDVKM. The CDR3 loop spans 12 amino acids. The CDR3 region has the DNA TGTGCCAGCAGTCTGCCCTTGCATACGCAGTATTTT. This translates into CASSLPLHTQYF.